The subject of this entry is one TCR beta chain. Its matching antigen is unknown. The data originate from a study of shared clonotypes between healthy human individuals. Study outcomes and limitations: Of the naive CD4 clonotypes, 4% to 5% were shared across a handful of donors.

Germline V gene sequence: CDR1 KGHSH, CDR2 LQKENI. V was pared by 1 base and J by 0 bases, with 15 bases between. The CDR3 loop spans 17 amino acids. Some clones are missing from TCRdb's copy, which holds only in-frame ones; the method was immunoSEQ multiplex PCR. The table records roughly 2.2 million clones, 90% to 95% of them present only once. V and J are TRBV18 and TRBJ1-1, with D uncertain. The sequenced sample was naive CD4+ T cells from PBMCs. Documented subset: CD45RA+ positively selected. The receptor's source is a man aged 18-30 years in good health. Some clones in this sample may be carry-over from other donors' samples. The CDR3 nucleotides are TGTGCCAGCTCACCACGGAGCCGTTCCGACATGAACACTGAAGCTTTCTTT. This codes for CASSPRSRSDMNTEAFF.